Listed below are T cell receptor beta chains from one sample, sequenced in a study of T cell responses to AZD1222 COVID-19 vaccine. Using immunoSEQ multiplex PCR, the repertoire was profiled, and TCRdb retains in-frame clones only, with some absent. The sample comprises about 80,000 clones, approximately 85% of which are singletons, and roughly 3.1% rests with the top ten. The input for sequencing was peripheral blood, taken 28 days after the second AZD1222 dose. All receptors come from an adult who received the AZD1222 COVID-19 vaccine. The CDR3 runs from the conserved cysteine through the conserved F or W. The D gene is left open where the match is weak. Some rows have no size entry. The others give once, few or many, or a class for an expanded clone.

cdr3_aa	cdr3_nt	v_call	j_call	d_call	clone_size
CASSPGTGRGEQFF	TGTGCCAGCTCACCAGGGACAGGACGTGGTGAGCAGTTCTTC	TRBV18	TRBJ2-1	TRBD1	NA
CASSPHTATNEKLFF	TGTGCCAGCAGTCCTCACACCGCAACTAATGAAAAACTGTTTTTT	TRBV9	TRBJ1-4	NA	NA
CASSPAGARGGYTF	TGTGCCAGCAGTCCAGCCGGGGCCAGGGGTGGCTACACCTTC	TRBV28	TRBJ1-2	NA	NA
CASSSPGQNSYEQYF	TGTGCCAGCAGTTCGCCGGGACAGAATTCCTACGAGCAGTACTTC	TRBV28	TRBJ2-7	TRBD1	many
CASSYRTGLNQPQHF	TGTGCCAGCAGTTACCGGACAGGACTTAATCAGCCCCAGCATTTT	TRBV6-2/TRBV6-3	TRBJ1-5	TRBD1	NA
CASSFYPLASGGPAGELFF	TGTGCCAGCAGTTTTTACCCCCTGGCTAGCGGGGGGCCCGCCGGGGAGCTGTTTTTT	TRBV28	TRBJ2-2	TRBD2	NA
CATSDPSKTANTQYF	TGTGCCACCAGTGATCCGTCCAAGACAGCCAATACGCAGTATTTT	TRBV24-1	TRBJ2-3	NA	NA
CASSFLGRASNQPQHF	TGTGCCAGCAGTTTTCTAGGGAGGGCTAGCAATCAGCCCCAGCATTTT	TRBV6-5	TRBJ1-5	NA	NA
CATSDGLAGTTYEQYF	TGTGCCACCAGTGATGGACTAGCGGGAACGACCTACGAGCAGTACTTC	TRBV24-1	TRBJ2-7	TRBD2	once
CSAAFGQPQHF	TGCAGTGCCGCCTTCGGTCAGCCCCAGCATTTT	TRBV20-1	TRBJ1-5	NA	NA
CASSHLDRTNTEAFF	TGCGCCAGCAGCCACCTGGACAGGACGAACACTGAAGCTTTCTTT	TRBV4-3	TRBJ1-1	TRBD1	NA
CASKGGGTSYNEQFF	TGTGCCAGCAAGGGCGGGGGAACCTCCTACAATGAGCAGTTCTTC	TRBV2	TRBJ2-1	TRBD2	NA
CSGGTGNTEAFF	TGCAGCGGAGGGACGGGAAACACTGAAGCTTTCTTT	TRBV29-1	TRBJ1-1	NA	few
CASSQDLAGHQETQYF	TGTGCCAGCAGCCAAGATTTAGCGGGCCACCAAGAGACCCAGTACTTC	TRBV3-1/TRBV3-2	TRBJ2-5	TRBD2	NA
CASSMRVGTGKTEAFF	TGTGCCAGTAGTATGAGGGTCGGGACAGGGAAAACTGAAGCTTTCTTT	TRBV19	TRBJ1-1	TRBD1	NA
CASSLGTSYNSPLHF	TGCGCCAGCAGCTTGGGGACCTCCTATAATTCACCCCTCCACTTT	TRBV5-1	TRBJ1-6	NA	NA
CASRRYGDTQYF	TGTGCCAGCAGGCGATACGGAGATACGCAGTATTTT	TRBV9	TRBJ2-3	NA	NA
CASSPRLLNTEAFF	TGTGCCAGCTCACCGAGGCTGCTCAACACTGAAGCTTTCTTT	TRBV18	TRBJ1-1	NA	NA
CACYLLRDSFPNTIYF	TGTGCCTGTTACCTACTTCGGGACAGCTTTCCAAACACCATATATTTT	TRBV30	TRBJ1-3	TRBD1	NA
CASSELDRVDYGYTF	TGTGCCAGCAGCGAGTTGGACAGGGTAGACTATGGCTACACCTTC	TRBV6-5	TRBJ1-2	TRBD1	NA
CATYSSTGGQTNEQFF	TGTGCCACTTACTCCTCGACGGGGGGGCAGACAAATGAGCAGTTCTTC	TRBV19	TRBJ2-1	TRBD2	NA
CASSLLGVGEYF	TGCGCCAGCAGCTTATTAGGGGTCGGGGAGTACTTC	TRBV5-1	TRBJ2-7	NA	NA
CASSLAGGLMNTEAFF	TGTGCCAGCAGCTTGGCAGGGGGGCTTATGAACACTGAAGCTTTCTTT	TRBV5-5	TRBJ1-1	TRBD1	NA
CASSLRGARGSYNEQFF	TGTGCCAGCAGCCTCCGCGGGGCAAGGGGGTCCTACAATGAGCAGTTCTTC	TRBV4-2	TRBJ2-1	NA	NA
CASPGQGGEKLFF	TGTGCCAGCCCAGGACAGGGCGGTGAAAAACTGTTTTTT	TRBV5-8	TRBJ1-4	TRBD1	NA
CASSLTKGSLYGYTF	TGTGCCAGCAGTTTAACCAAGGGGTCCCTGTATGGCTACACCTTC	TRBV28	TRBJ1-2	NA	NA
CASSFGENTEAFF	TGTGCCAGCAGCTTTGGGGAAAACACTGAAGCTTTCTTT	TRBV7-6	TRBJ1-1	NA	once
CASSYPGCNQPQHF	TGTGCCAGCAGTTACCCCGGGTGCAATCAGCCCCAGCATTTT	TRBV7-3	TRBJ1-5	NA	NA
CANVYEGIWNSPLHF	TGTGCCAATGTATATGAGGGTATTTGGAATTCACCCCTCCACTTT	TRBV19	TRBJ1-6	NA	few
CASSESLAKNIQYF	TGCGCCAGCAGTGAGTCGTTAGCCAAAAACATTCAGTACTTC	TRBV10-1	TRBJ2-4	NA	NA
CASSLRRRGEQFF	TGTGCCAGCAGCCTGCGGCGAAGGGGTGAGCAGTTCTTC	TRBV5-4	TRBJ2-1	NA	NA
CASSHKSGGGAGNTIYF	TGCGCCAGCAGTCACAAGTCGGGTGGGGGCGCAGGAAACACCATATATTTT	TRBV23-1	TRBJ1-3	NA	NA
CASSKALAGGRTDTQYF	TGCGCCAGCAGTAAAGCCCTGGCGGGGGGGCGGACAGATACGCAGTATTTT	TRBV4-1	TRBJ2-3	TRBD2	NA
CASSVGTGDGNQPQHF	TGTGCCAGCAGCGTGGGGACAGGAGACGGCAATCAGCCCCAGCATTTT	TRBV9	TRBJ1-5	TRBD1	NA
CASSPHRSGTGAWAGAFF	TGTGCCAGCAGCCCTCACCGGTCCGGGACAGGGGCGTGGGCGGGAGCTTTCTTT	TRBV3-1/TRBV3-2	TRBJ1-1	TRBD1	NA
CASSSLGSSVPDTQYF	NA	TRBV27	TRBJ2-3	NA	NA
CASSPRGRSTLTDTQYF	TGTGCCAGCAGCCCCCGGGGACGTTCTACTCTCACAGATACGCAGTATTTT	TRBV7-3	TRBJ2-3	NA	NA
CASSLVTAETNEKLFF	TGCGCCAGCAGCTTGGTGACGGCAGAAACTAATGAAAAACTGTTTTTT	TRBV5-1	TRBJ1-4	NA	NA
CAWSPGRSNEKLFF	TGTGCCTGGAGTCCGGGACGGTCTAATGAAAAACTGTTTTTT	TRBV30	TRBJ1-4	NA	NA
CASSSQGSNQPQHF	TGTGCCAGCAGTTCACAGGGGAGCAATCAGCCCCAGCATTTT	TRBV6-2/TRBV6-3	TRBJ1-5	TRBD1	NA
CASSGEGGSYEQYF	TGTGCCAGCAGCGGCGAGGGGGGATCCTACGAGCAGTACTTC	TRBV9	TRBJ2-7	NA	NA
CASSSPDYQFPYEQYF	TGTGCCAGCAGCTCCCCCGACTACCAATTCCCCTACGAGCAGTACTTC	TRBV7-2	TRBJ2-7	NA	NA
CASSVGQGATEAFF	TGTGCCAGCAGTGTCGGGCAGGGGGCCACTGAAGCTTTCTTT	TRBV2	TRBJ1-1	TRBD1	NA
CASSVSGVRSPLHF	TGTGCCAGCAGCGTAAGTGGGGTGCGTTCACCCCTCCACTTT	TRBV7-3	TRBJ1-6	NA	once
CAGGGSGNTIYF	TGTGCCGGAGGGGGTTCTGGAAACACCATATATTTT	TRBV19	TRBJ1-3	NA	NA
CASSPGLAGANEQFF	TGTGCCAGCAGCCCGGGACTAGCGGGAGCCAATGAGCAGTTCTTC	TRBV7-3	TRBJ2-1	TRBD2	NA
CAISDGGSDTGELFF	TGTGCCATCAGTGACGGGGGATCGGACACCGGGGAGCTGTTTTTT	TRBV10-3	TRBJ2-2	NA	NA
CASSHVAYEQYF	TGTGCCAGCAGCCATGTAGCCTACGAGCAGTACTTC	TRBV3-1/TRBV3-2	TRBJ2-7	NA	NA
CSASLPGTGDKYGYTF	TGCAGTGCTAGTCTGCCAGGGACAGGGGATAAGTATGGCTACACCTTC	TRBV20-1	TRBJ1-2	TRBD1	NA
CASSLRTPVFTEAFF	TGTGCCAGCAGCCTCAGGACACCGGTGTTCACTGAAGCTTTCTTT	TRBV7-8	TRBJ1-1	NA	NA
CASSVLGEGTQYF	TGTGCCAGCAGCGTCTTGGGGGAAGGGACCCAGTACTTC	TRBV9	TRBJ2-5	NA	NA
CASSSPRREVNEQYF	TGTGCCAGCAGCTCCCCACGGAGAGAGGTAAACGAGCAGTACTTC	TRBV5-6	TRBJ2-7	NA	NA
CASSSYGTSGSGYF	TGTGCCAGCAGCTCCTATGGGACTAGCGGGTCAGGGTACTTC	TRBV7-2	TRBJ2-5	TRBD2	NA
CASSFGQGNLNTEAFF	TGTGCCAGCAGCTTTGGACAGGGAAACTTGAACACTGAAGCTTTCTTT	TRBV5-4	TRBJ1-1	TRBD1	NA
CASSDRASPTEAFF	TGTGCCAGCAGTGATCGGGCCAGCCCCACTGAAGCTTTCTTT	TRBV6-1	TRBJ1-1	NA	NA
CASTQLGQGARGYTF	TGTGCCAGCACACAACTCGGGCAGGGGGCTAGGGGCTACACCTTC	TRBV7-6	TRBJ1-2	TRBD1	once
CASSFTSEGSPLHF	TGTGCCAGCAGCTTTACCTCCGAAGGTTCACCCCTCCACTTT	TRBV5-5	TRBJ1-6	NA	few